This note documents a single T cell receptor (beta chain) sequence. This clone was detected only once. What this receptor recognizes is not known. Base qualities were left out, and no much larger clone turns up one base away. The immunoSEQ Assay, a bias-controlled multiplex PCR, was used to amplify TCRbeta CDR3 regions from genomic DNA. As for the authors' bioinformatics: The number of nucleated cells in each sample was estimated from the amplification of reference gene primers within the assay. To quantify the absolute abundance of each unique TCRbeta CDR3 rearrangement, sequence reads were collapsed and filtered. Productive Simpson clonality was computed per sample as the square root of Simpson's diversity index over productive rearrangements. The table was pulled from immuneACCESS by TCRdb, which kept in-frame rearrangements only. Such tables lose some clones; where checked, under half of the loss comes from unresolved V genes, and the rest has no known cause. V, J and clone size were drawn from that table, and D and trimming were deduced from the DNA. For this sample the table gives under 55,000 clones, of which almost 85% were detected only once. The leading ten clones occupy around an eighth of the sample.

Each collaborating institution followed its own protocols to collect whole blood in K2EDTA tubes. For TCRbeta analysis, collaborators shipped samples as frozen whole blood, isolated PBMCs, or DNA extracted from either of those sample types. These data are taken from a study of blood T cell repertoires in COVID-19 (dated by TCRdb to between 2020 and 2021). With respect to the entire study: Collaborator samples came from the United States, Italy and Spain and covered acute and convalescent phases of COVID-19. The prospective study material was composed of cDNA or gDNA derived from T cells, B-cell-depleted T cells, or PBMCs. Deeply sampled blood TCRbeta repertoires from subjects exposed to, actively infected with, or recovered from COVID-19 were included in the dataset. The repertoires were released in a freely available public database intended as a resource for research on the immune response to SARS-CoV-2. The samples were drawn from the first 160 participants of the ongoing ImmuneRACE study and from some 1,300 subjects provided by 6 global collaborators. Nearly every sample came with metadata listing a de-identified subject ID, COVID-19 status, age in years and sex. Where available, HLA class I and class II types were obtained from metadata supplied by the sample provider rather than from assay-based typing. The study at large found these results: The amount of clinical and demographic metadata varied by source and participant and was provided uncurated.

The CDR3, cysteine through phenylalanine, is 13 amino acids long. The sequence is cut down to CDR3 DNA, 39 bases in frame from base 1. Cut back by 1 base and 10 bases, the V and J ends lie 11 bases apart. The germline V gene yields SGHNT for CDR1 and YENEEA for CDR2. Sequencing was performed on peripheral blood. The receptor comes from a human donor in a cohort sampled during active COVID-19. The chain links TRBV11-3 with TRBJ2-1, with TRBD2 perhaps the D gene, on 5 matching bases. The CDR3 reads as follows: CASSLGGKNEQFF. The nucleotides read TGTGCCAGCAGCTTAGGAGGGAAGAACGAGCAGTTCTTC.